Presented here are 15 T cell receptor beta chains from one specimen sequenced in a study of cytomegalovirus exposure and HLA in healthy donors. Use of 60 Vbeta and 13 Jbeta primers characterized the PCR. Libraries were prepared by immunoSEQ multiplex PCR; TCRdb keeps only in-frame clonotypes and omits some of them. This sample has around 150,000 clones, with around 10% found just once. The material sequenced was PBMCs. Receptors originate from a male donor in good health and CMV-seronegative.

This clone occurred a few times. J is TRBJ1-2 and V is TRBV4-3; no clear D. Germline-derived CDR1 and CDR2 are LGHNA and YSLEER. This CDR3 has 13 amino acids. The V and J ends lost 3 bases and 2 bases respectively, with 7 bases between them. The CDR3 DNA is TGCGCCAGCAGCCAGACACAGAACTATGGCTACACCTTC. It yields the protein CASSQTQNYGYTF.

This clone was observed a handful of times. The V gene is TRBV7-9, the J gene TRBJ1-1; possibly TRBD1 for D (6 bases). The CDR3 runs 14 residues. Germline V CDR1 and CDR2: SEHNR, FQNEAQ (reference sequence). Deletions cut 1 base from V and 2 bases from J, with 8 bases between. The CDR3 DNA is TGTGCCAGCAGCTTAGGGGGGCCCAACACTGAAGCTTTCTTT. This codes for CASSLGGPNTEAFF.

The chain joins TRBV7-8 to TRBJ2-7, with 8 bases that match TRBD1. Germline CDR1 is SGHVS and CDR2 is FQNEAQ. V lost 4 bases, J lost 2 bases, and 4 bases stayed unmatched. The CDR3 length is 14 residues. CDR3 residues: CASSSGQGTYEQYF. DNA for the CDR3: TGTGCCAGCAGCTCTGGACAGGGCACCTACGAGCAGTACTTC.

The chain links TRBV6-1 to TRBJ1-1; 7 bases are shared with TRBD1. This CDR3 has 14 residues. CDR1 is MNHNS and CDR2 is SASEGT in the germline V gene. J was trimmed by 4 bases and V by 5 bases; bases with no gene match: 7. The CDR3 loop is CASSIDRASTEAFF. The CDR3 DNA sequence: TGTGCCAGCAGTATTGACAGGGCGAGCACTGAAGCTTTCTTT.

The rearrangement uses TRBV12-5 and TRBJ1-2; tentative D call: TRBD1 (6 bases). CDR3 length: 16 amino acids. Trimming stripped 0 bases from V and 4 bases from J, with 15 bases between. The germline CDR1 and CDR2 sequences are LGHNT and FRNRAP. CDR3: CASGLVVGGAGYGYTF. The CDR3 coding sequence is TGTGCTAGTGGTTTGGTAGTTGGGGGGGCAGGCTATGGCTACACCTTC.

This clone was counted between two and nine times. J is TRBJ2-5 and V is TRBV19; a possible D gene is TRBD1 (6 bases). V dropped 5 bases and J dropped 3 bases, with 13 bases sitting between them. The CDR3 length is 14 residues. Germline loops: CDR1 LNHDA, CDR2 SQIVND (reference sequence). CDR3 DNA sequence: TGTGCCAGTAGTTTACAGGGATTTGAAGAGACCCAGTACTTC. This gives the protein CASSLQGFEETQYF.

This rearrangement joins TRBV5-1 to TRBJ2-7; D call uncertain. Deletions cut 1 base from V and 2 bases from J, with 4 bases between. Germline V gene data show CDR1 as SGHRS and CDR2 as YFSETQ. This CDR3 spans 12 amino acids. CDR3 sequence reads: CASSLSTYEQYF. The CDR3, as DNA: TGCGCCAGCAGCTTGAGCACCTACGAGCAGTACTTC.

In this sample, this clone turned up a few times. The rearrangement joins TRBV2 to TRBJ2-5, with 8 positions matching TRBD2. The germline gives CDR1 SNHLY, CDR2 FYNNEI. The CDR3 sequence is 15 residues long. V shed 9 bases and J 9 bases; nucleotides not matched to a gene: 18. CDR3 sequence reads: CASMPAGEFGLAQYF. In DNA form, the CDR3 reads TGTGCCAGTATGCCAGCGGGGGAGTTCGGGCTGGCCCAGTACTTC.

This chain joins TRBV27 and TRBJ2-1, with 13 positions matching TRBD2. This CDR3 contains 17 residues. The germline V gene has CDR1 MNHEY and CDR2 SMNVEV (reference sequence). Trimming cost V 5 bases and J 7 bases; bases outside gene matches: 11. In DNA, the CDR3 is TGTGCCAGCAGTCTAGCCCCGGGACTAGCGGGGATGAATGAGCAGTTCTTC. It codes for CASSLAPGLAGMNEQFF.

The sample holds a few counts of this clone. The gene calls are TRBV6-6 and TRBJ1-5; D might be TRBD1 (5 bases). Germline-derived CDR1 and CDR2 are MNHNY and SVGAGI (reference sequence). The CDR3 loop spans 16 amino acids. The V end was cut by 5 bases, the J end by 2 bases, with 16 bases between. CDR3 sequence: CASSQPFRVGNQPQHF. The DNA of the CDR3 is TGTGCCAGCAGTCAGCCGTTCAGGGTGGGCAATCAGCCCCAGCATTTT.

In its sample, this clone was seen a few times. This chain links TRBV27 with TRBJ2-1, with D possibly matching TRBD1 (6 bases). V was trimmed by 6 bases and J by 0 bases, leaving 12 bases between them. CDR1 and CDR2 from the germline V gene are MNHEY and SMNVEV (reference sequence). The CDR3 consists of 15 residues. This CDR3 is CASSLLGGSYNEQFF. The CDR3 nucleotides are TGTGCCAGCAGCTTACTAGGGGGCTCCTACAATGAGCAGTTCTTC.

The chain employs TRBV5-4 and TRBJ2-4; a weak D match, TRBD1 (6 bases). V shed 4 bases and J shed 0 bases, with 14 bases lying between them. Germline-derived CDR1 and CDR2 are SGHNT and YYREEE (reference sequence). The CDR3 is 16 amino acids. The CDR3 spells CASSKIGQLAKNIQYF. The CDR3, as DNA: TGTGCCAGCAGCAAAATTGGACAGTTAGCCAAAAACATTCAGTACTTC.

The gene calls are TRBV2 and TRBJ1-4, with TRBD1 as a possible D gene (5 bases). The CDR3 contains 15 residues. Germline V gene lookup returns CDR1 SNHLY and CDR2 FYNNEI. The V and J ends lost 3 bases and 8 bases respectively, with 16 bases between them. The CDR3 reads CASSEITRVDEKLFF. The CDR3 region has the DNA TGTGCCAGCAGTGAGATTACCAGGGTGGACGAAAAACTGTTTTTT.

The chain is built from TRBV2 and TRBJ2-5; D ambiguous. The germline V gene has CDR1 SNHLY and CDR2 FYNNEI. The CDR3 is 17 residues long. V lost 3 bases, J lost 4 bases, and 21 bases lay in between. The CDR3 region is CASSDLEVHTPGETQYF. The CDR3 DNA is TGTGCCAGCAGTGACCTTGAGGTTCACACCCCCGGAGAGACCCAGTACTTC. The entire variable domain, with the rest obtained from reference TRBV2 and TRBJ2-5, is as follows: EPEVTQTPSHQVTQMGQEVILRCVPISNHLYFYWYRQILGQKVEFLVSFYNNEISEKSEIFDDQFSVERPDGSNFTLKIRSTKLEDSAMYFCASSDLEVHTPGETQYFGPGTRLLVL.

This clone was observed a handful of times. The chain joins TRBV5-4 to TRBJ2-1; 13 nucleotides match TRBD2. The CDR3 has 15 residues. Germline V gene sequence: CDR1 SGHNT, CDR2 YYREEE (reference sequence). The junction had 4 bases not matched to a gene; V was cut back by 2 bases and J by 8 bases. CDR3 sequence (DNA): TGTGCCAGCAGCTTCGGGACTAGCGGGGCCTATGAGCAGTTCTTC. Encoded protein: CASSFGTSGAYEQFF.